The next 9 T cell receptor beta chains were all read from a single sample in a study of Ad26.COV2.S vaccination and SARS-CoV-2 variants. The treatment: 15 to 20 received Ad26.COV2.S at low or high dose, single or two shots; 5 received placebo; per-sample allocation not given. Repertoires come from day 63 after the first vaccine or placebo injection. Sequencing was performed with immunoSEQ multiplex PCR; in TCRdb, only in-frame clones are kept and a portion is missing. The data show roughly 420,000 clones, roughly 89% seen once. Sample: peripheral blood, taken in a trial of Ad26.COV2.S vaccine versus placebo. These receptors were taken from a person aged 18-60 years who received the Ad26.COV2.S COVID-19 vaccine or a placebo.

CDR3 loop: CASSPVRHGRVTIYF. CDR3 bases: TGTGCCAGCAGCCCCGTACGACACGGCAGGGTCACCATATATTTT. The chain combines TRBV11-3 with TRBJ1-3; a weak D match, TRBD1 (5 bases). The germline V and J ends were trimmed by 5 bases and 9 bases, with 20 bases remaining between them. Per germline, CDR1 SGHNT and CDR2 YENEEA. The length of the CDR3 is 15 residues.

The chain joins TRBV6-2 or TRBV6-3 to TRBJ1-2; the D is unclear. This CDR3 spans 12 amino acids. Germline loops: CDR1 MNHEY, CDR2 SVGEGT. Trimming took off 5 bases at V and 0 bases at J, with 4 bases between the two ends. The CDR3 DNA is TGTGCCAGCAGTCTCGCTAACTATGGCTACACCTTC. It specifies CASSLANYGYTF.

V is TRBV6-5 and J is TRBJ1-1; 8 nucleotides line up with TRBD1. Germline V lookup: CDR1 MNHEY, CDR2 SVGAGI. V shed 6 bases, J shed 0 bases, and the junction held 6 bases outside the gene matches. The CDR3 runs to 15 residues. The CDR3 sequence: CASSETGVMNTEAFF. CDR3 sequence (DNA): TGTGCCAGCAGCGAGACAGGGGTAATGAACACTGAAGCTTTCTTT.

The CDR3 region is CASSGQPFNNSPLHF. DNA for the CDR3: TGCGCCAGCAGCGGACAGCCTTTTAATAATTCACCCCTCCACTTT. The V gene is TRBV4-1, the J gene TRBJ1-6, with D possibly matching TRBD1 (6 bases). Germline lookup yields CDR1 MGHRA and CDR2 YSYEKL. The CDR3 totals 15 residues. Trimming left V 5 bases short and J 5 bases short, with 13 bases between.

Here the CDR3 DNA reads TGTGCCAGCAGCCCGTGGACAGGGGAAATTTTCGGCTACACCTTC. Protein product: CASSPWTGEIFGYTF. The gene calls are TRBV14 and TRBJ1-2; TRBD1 matches at 9 bases. V lost 4 bases, J lost 8 bases, and 11 bases stayed unmatched. The CDR3 runs 15 residues. Germline CDR1 SGHDN, CDR2 FVKESK. The variable domain in full, completed from reference TRBV14 and TRBJ1-2, reads EAGVTQFPSHSVIEKGQTVTLRCDPISGHDNLYWYRRVMGKEIKFLLHFVKESKQDESGMPNNRFLAERTGGTYSTLKVQPAELEDSGVYFCASSPWTGEIFGYTFGSGTRLTVV.

J is TRBJ2-7 and V is TRBV6-2 or TRBV6-3, with 7 positions matching TRBD1. V lost 4 bases to trimming and J lost 7 bases; unmatched junction nucleotides: 13. CDR1 and CDR2 (germline): MNHEY, SVGEGT. The CDR3 extends over 15 amino acids. CDR3 protein: CASSFKPTGVGEQYF. CDR3 sequence (DNA): TGTGCCAGCAGTTTCAAGCCCACAGGGGTGGGGGAGCAGTACTTC.

The J gene is TRBJ2-2, the V gene TRBV19, with D possibly being TRBD2 (5 bases). V lost 3 bases, J lost 0 bases, and 11 bases lay in between. Germline V gives CDR1 LNHDA, CDR2 SQIVND (reference sequence). CDR3 size: 16 residues. The CDR3 bases are TGTGCCAGTAGTATGAGCTCCGGGACGAACACCGGGGAGCTGTTTTTT. Its translation is CASSMSSGTNTGELFF.

The chain combines TRBV24-1 with TRBJ1-1; perhaps TRBD1 as D (5 bases). CDR3 length: 14 residues. Germline loops: CDR1 KGHDR, CDR2 SFDVKD. V lost 3 bases and J 4 bases, leaving 11 bases between the germline ends. The CDR3 protein is CATSDRAGPTEAFF. CDR3 coding DNA: TGTGCCACCAGTGATCGAGCGGGGCCCACTGAAGCTTTCTTT.

The chain employs TRBV7-9 and TRBJ1-1, with D unresolved. This CDR3 has 12 residues. The germline gives CDR1 SEHNR, CDR2 FQNEAQ (reference sequence). Trimming cost V 3 bases and J 6 bases, with 8 bases left between them. CDR3 DNA sequence: TGTGCCAGCAGCTTGGCCCGGGCTGAAGCTTTCTTT. It translates to CASSLARAEAFF.